Below are 8 T cell receptor beta chains sequenced from a single sample in a study of T-cell memory formation after mild COVID-19. TCRdb reanalysed the 5' RACE reads using MiXCR and keeps one entry per CDR3 protein. The data show roughly 200,000 distinct CDR3 sequences, under 20% seen once. Input material: PBMCs or a T cell subset sorted from them (not recorded which). The origin of the receptors is an adult woman who had mild COVID-19 (a few samples of this study predate the infection). Cell type and time point are not known.

This clonotype was counted between two and nine times. The V and J genes are TRBV7-9 and TRBJ2-5, with D maybe TRBD2 (6 bases). This CDR3 has 14 residues. Trimming shortened V by 5 bases and J by 4 bases, and 14 bases separated the two germline ends. Germline CDR1 is SEHNR and CDR2 is FQNEAQ (reference sequence). The CDR3 DNA sequence: TGTGCCAGCAGCGACGCCAAGGGAGGAGAGACCCAGTACTTC. This translates into CASSDAKGGETQYF.

The J gene is TRBJ2-5, the V gene TRBV9; a possible D gene is TRBD1 (6 bases). With 4 bases removed from V and 5 bases from J, the gap between germline ends came to 12 bases. The CDR3 has 13 residues. In germline, CDR1 is SGDLS, CDR2 YYNGEE. The CDR3 DNA is TGTGCCAGCAGCATTGACCAGGGGGAGACCCAGTACTTC. Translating gives CASSIDQGETQYF. Full variable domain (missing parts from reference TRBV9 and TRBJ2-5): DSGVTQTPKHLITATGQRVTLRCSPRSGDLSVYWYQQSLDQGLQFLIQYYNGEERAKGNILERFSAQQFPDLHSELNLSSLELGDSALYFCASSIDQGETQYFGPGTRLLVL.

At least ten counts were recorded for this clonotype. In DNA form, the CDR3 reads TGTGCCAGCAGTTACCTACAGGGGAACACTGAAGCTTTCTTT. Protein product: CASSYLQGNTEAFF. The rearrangement uses TRBV6-5 and TRBJ1-1, with D perhaps matching TRBD1 (6 bases). Germline CDR1 MNHEY, CDR2 SVGAGI. V was trimmed by 2 bases and J by 1 base, leaving 8 bases between them. The CDR3 extends over 14 amino acids.

The chain combines TRBV24-1 with TRBJ2-1; D ambiguous. V was cut by 4 bases and J by 6 bases, with 15 bases left in between. CDR3 length: 15 amino acids. Germline values: CDR1 KGHDR, CDR2 SFDVKD. The CDR3, as DNA: TGTGCCACCAGTGACACCCGGGCGGACGGCAATGAGCAGTTCTTC. It is translated as CATSDTRADGNEQFF.

This clonotype was seen only a few times. The J gene is TRBJ1-1, the V gene TRBV7-9, with unresolved D. With 6 bases removed from V and 1 base from J, the gap between germline ends came to 9 bases. The CDR3 is 13 residues long. Germline CDR1 reads SEHNR; CDR2 reads FQNEAQ (reference sequence). For the CDR3, the DNA is TGTGCCAGCAGAAGCACAGAGAACACTGAAGCTTTCTTT. This codes for CASRSTENTEAFF.

This clonotype was found many times. The chain employs TRBV5-4 and TRBJ2-7, with 7 bases aligning to TRBD2. Germline lookup yields CDR1 SGHNT and CDR2 YYREEE (reference sequence). The CDR3 runs to 14 residues. After removal of 6 bases from V and 1 base from J, the junction contained 7 bases not matched to a gene. The CDR3 DNA follows: TGTGCCAGCACCTGGGACTATAATTCCTACGAGCAGTACTTC. It encodes CASTWDYNSYEQYF. The whole variable domain, filled in from reference TRBV5-4 and TRBJ2-7, reads ETGVTQSPTHLIKTRGQQVTLRCSSQSGHNTVSWYQQALGQGPQFIFQYYREEENGRGNFPPRFSGLQFPNYSSELNVNALELDDSALYLCASTWDYNSYEQYFGPGTRLTVT.

This clonotype was detected only a few times. The rearrangement links TRBV10-3 to TRBJ1-5; a possible D gene is TRBD1 (6 bases). This CDR3 region has 15 residues. The germline V gene has CDR1 ENHRY and CDR2 SYGVKD. The V gene lost 3 bases and the J gene lost 1 base, with 10 bases spanning the gap. The CDR3 region is CAISDVGTSNQPQHF. Here the CDR3 DNA reads TGTGCCATCAGTGATGTTGGGACAAGCAATCAGCCCCAGCATTTT.

The rearrangement joins TRBV7-9 to TRBJ1-2; tentative D call: TRBD1 (6 bases). V was pared by 5 bases and J by 4 bases, with 20 bases between. CDR3 length: 16 residues. The V gene's germline CDR1 is SEHNR and CDR2 FQNEAQ (reference sequence). CDR3 nucleotide sequence: TGTGCCAGCAGCCCCCCGGGGGGCGCCCGCGTCTATGGCTACACCTTC. Translating gives CASSPPGGARVYGYTF.